The entry below describes one T cell receptor (beta chain). What this receptor recognizes is not known. Base qualities are not at hand, and no much larger clone is one base apart. The ViraFEST assay stimulated PBMC with viral peptide pools and then used TCR sequencing to identify antigen-specific CD4+ T cell clonotypes by expansion. After around 11 days of culture, CD4+ T cells were isolated with the EasySep CD4+ T cell isolation kit. PCR-confirmed SARS-CoV-2 infection had occurred in convalescent patients between March and December 2020, before the Alpha, Beta and Delta variants emerged in the United States. Approximately 2.1 million PBMC per well were cultured in IMDM with about 4.8% human AB serum, about 9.4 IU/ml IL-2 and gentamicin, plus 10 ug/ml peptides. On days 3 and 7, half of the culture medium was replaced with fresh IL-2-containing medium. Unless otherwise noted, each peptide stimulation condition was cultured in triplicate wells. Using Ficoll-Paque Plus gradient centrifugation, PBMC were separated from whole blood and then either used fresh or cryopreserved at -140C. Genomic DNA was extracted from cultured CD4+ T cells with the QIAamp micro DNA kit.

Unmatched junction bases come to 3, with V trimmed by 5 bases and J by 4 bases. The germline V gene encodes CDR1 SGHTA and CDR2 FQGNSA. From the cysteine up to the phenylalanine, the CDR3 has a length of 15 residues. CDR3 DNA is the only sequence kept; it has 45 bases, read in frame from the first base. The data stem from a study of vaccination effects on CD4 cells after COVID-19 (dated by TCRdb to about 2022). A note on the overall study: Each participant received two doses of an mRNA SARS-CoV-2 vaccine, either BNT162b2 or mRNA-1273. Pre-vaccine samples from a couple of convalescent patients were drawn 16 days and one week before the first dose, 142 and 148 days after COVID-19 diagnosis. SARS-CoV-2 spike-specific CD4+ TCR repertoires from before and after mRNA vaccination were compared in COVID-19 convalescent patients and in infection-naive vaccine recipients. The full study included some 10 COVID-19 convalescent patients and a handful of SARS-CoV-2-naive healthy vaccine recipients. In the study, cultures from other donors were sequenced using the Oncomine TCR Beta short-read assay on an Illumina iSeq 100. Overall study results and their limits: For convalescent patients, new clones induced by the vaccine made up most of the post-vaccine spike-reactive repertoire, and these new clones were largely distinct from the clones induced by infection. Both infection-induced and vaccine-induced clones contracted markedly at late post-vaccination timepoints, which is consistent with waning T cell responses. The study was limited by a small number of convalescent patients, and early post-infection timepoints were lacking.

The library was made by the immunoSEQ multiplex PCR assay. DNA from the CD4+ T cells that had been cultured and isolated underwent TCR beta CDR3 sequencing. The original methods were these. Non-productive TCR sequences were discarded, and reads were trimmed to the CDR3 region, with only CDR3s of 7 or more amino acids retained. The MANAFEST web app was used to pick out antigen-specific clonotypes by comparing their expansion in peptide wells with that in reference cultures. For clones to be considered positive, expansion at FDR<0.05 versus reference and all other wells, an odds ratio above 5, and a frequency above 0.1% in two replicate wells were required. Clonotypes significantly expanded in SARS-CoV-2 spike wells and in at least one common cold coronavirus spike condition were defined as cross-reactive. Levenshtein distance calculated with the stringdist R package was used to assess CDR3 similarity, and unrooted trees were constructed with ape in R 3.6.1. What TCRdb holds here is the immuneACCESS table cut down to in-frame rearrangements. Part of the clones is not present; checked against another copy, under half of the missing clones reflect an unresolved V gene, and the others are unexplained. V and J calls and clone size are those listed in that table; D and trimming were worked out from the DNA. A total of some 19,000 clones appear in this sample, approximately 73% of them only once. Of the sample, 30% to 45% falls within the top ten clones.

The receptor was isolated from a human donor who had a prior SARS-CoV-2 infection. Specimen: CD4+ T cells from PBMCs cultured with a peptide pool, collected before COVID-19 vaccination. The chain employs TRBV7-2 and TRBJ2-3; 13 nucleotides in the junction match TRBD2. The CDR3 is CASSPTSGRADTQYF. At the DNA level, the sequence is TGTGCCAGCAGCCCAACTAGCGGGAGGGCAGATACGCAGTATTTT.